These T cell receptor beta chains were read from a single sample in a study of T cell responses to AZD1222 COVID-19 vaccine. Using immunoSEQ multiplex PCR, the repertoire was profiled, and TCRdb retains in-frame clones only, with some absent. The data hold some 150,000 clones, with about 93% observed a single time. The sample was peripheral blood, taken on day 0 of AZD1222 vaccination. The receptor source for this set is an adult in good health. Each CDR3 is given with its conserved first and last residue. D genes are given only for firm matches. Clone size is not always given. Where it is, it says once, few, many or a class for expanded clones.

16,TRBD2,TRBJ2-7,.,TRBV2,TGTGCCAGCAATTTGGCCCCAGCGGGAGAAAGCTACGAGCAGTACTTC,CASNLAPAGESYEQYF
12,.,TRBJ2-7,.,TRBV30,TGTGCCTATAGGGGTCCACTGGGCGAGCAGTACTTC,CAYRGPLGEQYF
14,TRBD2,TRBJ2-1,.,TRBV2,TGTGCCAGCAGCGGGACTAGATCCTACAATGAGCAGTTCTTC,CASSGTRSYNEQFF
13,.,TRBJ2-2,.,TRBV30,TGTGCCTGGAGTGTACAATCCACCGGGGAGCTGTTTTTT,CAWSVQSTGELFF
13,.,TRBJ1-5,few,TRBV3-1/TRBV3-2,TGTGCCAGCAGCCAAGCTGAACATCAGCCCCAGCATTTT,CASSQAEHQPQHF
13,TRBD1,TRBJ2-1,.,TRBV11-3,TGTGCCAGCAGCCAGGGGGACCACAATGAGCAGTTCTTC,CASSQGDHNEQFF
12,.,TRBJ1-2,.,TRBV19,TGTGCCAGTAGTATGTTGGACTATGGCTACACCTTC,CASSMLDYGYTF
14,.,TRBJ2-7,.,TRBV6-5,TGTGCCAGCCTTTCCCTCTCGAGCTCCTACGAGCAGTACTTC,CASLSLSSSYEQYF
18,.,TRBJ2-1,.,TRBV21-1,TGTGCCAGCAGCAAAGGTTGGACTAGCGGGGGGGCCTACAATGAGCAGTTCTTC,CASSKGWTSGGAYNEQFF
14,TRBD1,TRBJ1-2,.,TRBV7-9,TGTGCCAGCAGCTTAGGGGACAGGCCCCATGGCTACACCTTC,CASSLGDRPHGYTF
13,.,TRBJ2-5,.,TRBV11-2,TGTGCCAGCAGCCCCACGGCGGGAGAGACCCAGTACTTC,CASSPTAGETQYF